This TCR beta chain derives from a study of OX40 agonist ivuxolimab in advanced cancers. Study results and limitations: Still undetermined is the antigen specificity of the expanded peripheral T cells. Partial responders receiving 0.1-3.0 mg/kg showed among the lowest clonal expansion.

Points on this clone: Its antigen is still unknown.

This CDR3 region has 14 residues. Deletions cut 3 bases from V and 2 bases from J, with 11 bases between. Germline values: CDR1 MNHEY, CDR2 SMNVEV (reference sequence). Sequenced by immunoSEQ multiplex PCR; TCRdb stores in-frame clones only, minus some. The repertoire holds tens of thousands of clones, approximately 80% seen once, with roughly 20% in the top ten. This sample comprised CD4+ or CD8+ T cells sorted from blood, obtained in a trial of the OX40 agonist ivuxolimab. The chain recombines TRBV27 with TRBJ2-7; D might be TRBD1 (7 bases). The clonotype originates from an adult with an advanced solid tumor such as melanoma, head and neck, liver or kidney cancer. CDR3 amino acids: CASSFARGAYEQYF. For the CDR3, the DNA is TGTGCCAGCAGTTTTGCCAGGGGGGCCTACGAGCAGTACTTC.